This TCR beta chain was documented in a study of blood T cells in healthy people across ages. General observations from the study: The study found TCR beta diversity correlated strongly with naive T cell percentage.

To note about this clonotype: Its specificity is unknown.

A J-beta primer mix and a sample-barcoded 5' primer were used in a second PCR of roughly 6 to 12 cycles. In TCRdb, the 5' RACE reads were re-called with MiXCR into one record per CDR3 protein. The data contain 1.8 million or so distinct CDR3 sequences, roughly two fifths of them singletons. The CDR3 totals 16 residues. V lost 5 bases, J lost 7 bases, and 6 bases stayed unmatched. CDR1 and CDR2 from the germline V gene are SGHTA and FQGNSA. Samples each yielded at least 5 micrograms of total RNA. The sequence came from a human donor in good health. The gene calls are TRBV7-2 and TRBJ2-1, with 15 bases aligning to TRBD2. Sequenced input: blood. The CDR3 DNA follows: TGTGCCAGCAGCCGGACTAGCGGGGGGGCCTTTAATGAGCAGTTCTTC. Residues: CASSRTSGGAFNEQFF.